The source of this TCR beta chain is a study of CD8+CD57+ T cells in acquired aplastic anemia. Study details: Recorded DNA amounts for sorted CD4+ and CD8+ cells had an average of around 3.4 ug. For CD4+ cells, healthy donors had an average of roughly 9.8 million reads.

This clonotype was seen many times. The antigen remains undetermined. Trimming took off 5 bases at V and 4 bases at J, with 20 bases between the two ends. CDR1 and CDR2 (germline): LNHDA, SQIVND (reference sequence). The CDR3 has 16 residues. Notes on the study in general: The CD8+ Simpson's diversity of patients and controls was not significantly different. About 30 shared CD8+ CDR3s appeared highly expressed within patients' immunodominant clones.

For CDR3 and TCR beta VDJ profiling, genomic DNA was the template used. TCRdb processed the reads anew with MiXCR; each CDR3 protein has one entry. This repertoire shows roughly 190,000 distinct CDR3 sequences, about 53% found once; its top ten account for 15% to 20%. The gene calls are TRBV19 and TRBJ1-2; the D gene is possibly TRBD1 (6 bases). The sequenced sample consisted of sorted CD4+, CD8+, or CD8+CD57+ T cells (not recorded which) from PBMCs. The TCR originated in a human donor in good health, serving as a control. The CDR3 nucleotides read TGTGCCAGTAGTGCGCGGACAGCTTTGAGATTCTATGGCTACACCTTC. Translated: CASSARTALRFYGYTF.